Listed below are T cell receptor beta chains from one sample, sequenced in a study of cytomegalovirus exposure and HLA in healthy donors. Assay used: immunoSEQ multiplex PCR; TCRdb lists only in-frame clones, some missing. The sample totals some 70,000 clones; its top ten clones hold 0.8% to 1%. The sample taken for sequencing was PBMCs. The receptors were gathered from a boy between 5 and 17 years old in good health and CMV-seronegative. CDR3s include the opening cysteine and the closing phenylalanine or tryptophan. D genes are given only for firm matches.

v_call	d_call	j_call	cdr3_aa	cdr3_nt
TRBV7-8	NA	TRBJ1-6	CASSSRRLHLHF	TGTGCCAGCAGCTCCCGGCGGCTTCACCTCCACTTT
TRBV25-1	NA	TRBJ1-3	CASSGHRESGNTIYF	TGTGCCAGCAGTGGCCACAGGGAATCTGGAAACACCATATATTTT
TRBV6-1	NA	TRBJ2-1	CASSRMYDNEQFF	TGTGCCAGCAGCAGAATGTACGACAATGAGCAGTTCTTC
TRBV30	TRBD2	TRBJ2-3	CAWSGLATDTQYF	TGTGCCTGGAGTGGACTAGCGACAGATACGCAGTATTTT
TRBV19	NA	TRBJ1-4	CASSITGPRVEKLFF	TGTGCCAGTAGTATAACGGGCCCGCGGGTTGAAAAACTGTTTTTT
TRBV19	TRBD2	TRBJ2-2	CASSPGLAGRYGELFF	TGTGCCAGTTCCCCGGGACTAGCGGGGAGGTATGGGGAGCTGTTTTTT
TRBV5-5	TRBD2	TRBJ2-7	CASSLRGTSGNHYEQYF	TGTGCCAGCAGCCTAAGGGGGACTAGCGGGAACCACTACGAGCAGTACTTC
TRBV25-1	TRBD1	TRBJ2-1	CASRETGTGMGWAWFF	TGTGCCAGCAGGGAAACCGGGACAGGGATGGGTTGGGCATGGTTCTTC
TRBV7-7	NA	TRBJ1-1	CASSFSLNTEAFF	TGTGCCAGCAGCTTTTCCTTGAACACTGAAGCTTTCTTT
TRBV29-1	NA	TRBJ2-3	CSVEGLPSRGYTQYF	TGCAGCGTTGAAGGTCTTCCAAGCAGGGGTTATACGCAGTATTTT
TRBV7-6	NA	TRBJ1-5	CASSPDSYQPQHF	TGTGCCAGCAGCCCCGACAGTTATCAGCCCCAGCATTTT
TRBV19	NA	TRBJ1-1	CASSIGGNTEAFF	TGTGCCAGTAGTATTGGAGGGAACACTGAAGCTTTCTTT